This record concerns one T cell receptor (beta chain) sequence. In the study's own analysis: Reference gene primer amplification in the assay estimated nucleated cell counts. TCRdb's table, derived via immunoSEQ multiplex PCR, lists solely in-frame clones and lacks some. V and J calls and clone size come straight from that table; D and trimming were deduced from the DNA. The repertoire holds under 200,000 clones, about 86% seen once, with 11% in the top ten. The data were taken from a study of blood T cell repertoires in COVID-19. For the study at large: Whether acute or convalescent, the COVID-19 samples came from the United States, Italy and Spain. T cells, B-cell-depleted T cells, or PBMCs provided the cDNA or gDNA that served as material.

V shed 0 bases, J shed 2 bases, and the junction held 5 bases outside the gene matches. Germline CDR1 SGHRS, CDR2 YFSETQ. The CDR3 length is 16 residues. Seattle researchers signed up patients amid active infection and tracked them longitudinally. The receptor comes from a woman aged 55-70 years with COVID-19, enrolled during active disease. The V gene is TRBV5-1, the J gene TRBJ1-3, with 7 nucleotides matching TRBD1. Specimen: peripheral blood. CDR3 in DNA: TGCGCCAGCAGCTTGGAGCCAGGGGGTCCTGGAAACACCATATATTTT. Its protein is CASSLEPGGPGNTIYF.